These 3 T cell receptor beta chains were sequenced from one sample in a study of blood T cell repertoires in COVID-19. The repertoire was sequenced with immunoSEQ multiplex PCR; TCRdb's copy has only in-frame clones and lacks some. Of approximately 230,000 clones listed, nearly 90% are singletons. The sequencing sample was made of peripheral blood. These receptors all come from a man aged 18 to 29 with active or convalescent COVID-19.

The DNA for the CDR3 is TGTGCCAGCTGGCCGGGACAGGGATTCACTGAAGCTTTCTTT. As protein: CASWPGQGFTEAFF. The rearrangement joins TRBV6-5 to TRBJ1-1; 9 bases are shared with TRBD1. There are 14 residues in the CDR3. The J segment lost 4 bases and the V segment lost 8 bases, leaving 8 bases of the junction unmatched. The germline V gene encodes CDR1 MNHEY and CDR2 SVGAGI.

The chain links TRBV5-1 to TRBJ1-2, with 10 bases lining up with TRBD1. The CDR3 has 13 amino acids. The V gene's germline CDR1 is SGHRS and CDR2 YFSETQ. The ends lost 3 bases at V and 8 bases at J; junction bases unmatched: 4. The DNA of the CDR3 is TGCGCCAGCAGCTCCGGACAGGGGGACGGCTACACCTTC. This sequence encodes CASSSGQGDGYTF.

The chain uses TRBV4-3 and TRBJ2-1, with 14 positions matching TRBD2. The V gene's germline CDR1 is LGHNA and CDR2 YSLEER. V shed 4 bases, J shed 4 bases, and the junction held 9 bases outside the gene matches. This CDR3 region has 18 residues. Here the CDR3 reads CASSRTGGLAGGYNEQFF. DNA for the CDR3: TGCGCCAGCAGCCGAACGGGAGGACTAGCGGGGGGTTACAATGAGCAGTTCTTC.